Listed below are T cell receptor beta chains from one sample, sequenced in a study of PD-1 blockade in classical Hodgkin lymphoma. Assay: immunoSEQ multiplex PCR; the TCRdb copy retains only in-frame clones and omits some. Altogether fewer than 8,000 clones are present, 78% being singletons, with the ten largest covering under 4.5%. Sequenced here: CD4+ T cells from blood, sampled at baseline. The receptors derive from a human donor with classical Hodgkin lymphoma. The CDR3 runs from the conserved cysteine through the conserved F or W. A D gene is named only where the DNA matches it firmly. Size is stated for part of the rows, as once, few or many counts, or as a class when the clone is expanded.

d_call j_call v_call clone_size cdr3_nt cdr3_aa
. TRBJ1-2 TRBV7-2 . TGTGCCAGCAGCTTAGTTTATCCGGTCCGGGATGGCTACACCTTC CASSLVYPVRDGYTF
TRBD1 TRBJ2-7 TRBV30 . TGTGCCTGGAGTCTTACAGGGGATAGGGAGCAGTACTTC CAWSLTGDREQYF
. TRBJ1-4 TRBV6-5 . TGTGCCAGCAGTTATTCCCCTGCAACTAATGAAAAACTGTTTTTT CASSYSPATNEKLFF
TRBD1 TRBJ1-2 TRBV11-1 . TGTGCCAGCAGTCAACAAACAGGGGGCTATGGCTACACCTTC CASSQQTGGYGYTF
. TRBJ1-2 TRBV4-3 . TGCGCCAGCAGCCACATATCAGGGGCGCCGAACTATGGCTACACCTTC CASSHISGAPNYGYTF
. TRBJ1-1 TRBV11-2 . TGTGCCAGCAGCCTTACCCAGGGAACTGAAGCTTTCTTT CASSLTQGTEAFF
. TRBJ1-6 TRBV28 few TGTGCCAGCAGTTCCCCTAATTCACCCCTCCACTTT CASSSPNSPLHF
. TRBJ1-6 TRBV18 . TGTGCCAGCTCACCCCGGGAGGGAGATAATTCACCCCTCCACTTT CASSPREGDNSPLHF
TRBD1 TRBJ1-6 TRBV2 . TGTGCCAGCAGCTCTTCGGGACAGGCAAAATCACCCCTCCACTTT CASSSSGQAKSPLHF
TRBD2 TRBJ2-1 TRBV19 . TGTGCCAGTAGCCCACTAGCGGGGGGCGCCTACAATGAGCAGTTCTTC CASSPLAGGAYNEQFF
TRBD1 TRBJ1-2 TRBV28 once TGTGCCAGTAGACAGGGATCCACCGGCTATGGCTACACCTTC CASRQGSTGYGYTF
TRBD2 TRBJ2-3 TRBV5-6 . TGTGCCAGCAGCACACCGACTAGCGGATATACGCAGTATTTT CASSTPTSGYTQYF
. TRBJ2-5 TRBV27 . TGTGCCAGCAGAGAGTCAGGGGCTGGGACCCAGTACTTC CASRESGAGTQYF
TRBD1 TRBJ1-2 TRBV5-4 few TGTGCCAGCAGCTTGTGGCAGGGGGCGAACTATGGCTACACCTTC CASSLWQGANYGYTF
. TRBJ1-1 TRBV4-1 . TGCGCCAGCAGCCCCCGGGAGGGGAACACTGAAGCTTTCTTT CASSPREGNTEAFF
TRBD1 TRBJ1-2 TRBV28 . TGTGCCAGCAACCCCCTAGGGGACAGCTCTAACTATGGCTACACCTTC CASNPLGDSSNYGYTF
. TRBJ1-6 TRBV6-1 . TGTGCCAGCAGTGAAGAGATCGGAGCTTCACCCCTCCACTTT CASSEEIGASPLHF
. TRBJ2-3 TRBV19 . TGTGCCAGTTGGGAGGGGGACGGGACTTCAGATACGCAGTATTTT CASWEGDGTSDTQYF
TRBD1 TRBJ1-6 TRBV19 few TGTGCCAGCAGGGGGAAGTTTAGCTCCTATAATTCACCCCTCCACTTT CASRGKFSSYNSPLHF